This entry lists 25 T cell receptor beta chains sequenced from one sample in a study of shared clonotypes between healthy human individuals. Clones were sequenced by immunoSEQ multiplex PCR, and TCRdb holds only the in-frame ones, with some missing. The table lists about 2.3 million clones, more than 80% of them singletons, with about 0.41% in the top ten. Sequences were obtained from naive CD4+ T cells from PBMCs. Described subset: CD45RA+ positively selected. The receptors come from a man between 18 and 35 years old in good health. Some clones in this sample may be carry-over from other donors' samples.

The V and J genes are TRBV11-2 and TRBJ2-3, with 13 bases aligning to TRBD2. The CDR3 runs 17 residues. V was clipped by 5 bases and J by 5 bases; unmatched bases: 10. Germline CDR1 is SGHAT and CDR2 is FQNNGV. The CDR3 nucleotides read TGTGCCAGCAGCCGTACCGGGACTAGCGGGGTCGGAGATACGCAGTATTTT. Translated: CASSRTGTSGVGDTQYF. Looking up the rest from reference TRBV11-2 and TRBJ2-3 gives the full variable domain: EAGVAQSPRYKIIEKRQSVAFWCNPISGHATLYWYQQILGQGPKLLIQFQNNGVVDDSQLPKDRFSAERLKGVDSTLKIQPAKLEDSAVYLCASSRTGTSGVGDTQYFGPGTRLTVL.

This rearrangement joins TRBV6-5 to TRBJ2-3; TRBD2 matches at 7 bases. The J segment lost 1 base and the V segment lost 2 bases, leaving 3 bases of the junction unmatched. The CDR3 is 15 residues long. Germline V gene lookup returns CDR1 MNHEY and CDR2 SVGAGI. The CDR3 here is CASSYQGGGTDTQYF. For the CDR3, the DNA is TGTGCCAGCAGTTACCAGGGAGGGGGCACAGATACGCAGTATTTT.

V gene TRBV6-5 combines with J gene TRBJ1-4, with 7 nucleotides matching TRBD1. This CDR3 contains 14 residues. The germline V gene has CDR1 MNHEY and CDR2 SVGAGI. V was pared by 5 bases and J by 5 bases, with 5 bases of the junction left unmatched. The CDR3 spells CASSEQGTNEKLFF. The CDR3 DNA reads TGTGCCAGCAGTGAACAGGGGACGAATGAAAAACTGTTTTTT.

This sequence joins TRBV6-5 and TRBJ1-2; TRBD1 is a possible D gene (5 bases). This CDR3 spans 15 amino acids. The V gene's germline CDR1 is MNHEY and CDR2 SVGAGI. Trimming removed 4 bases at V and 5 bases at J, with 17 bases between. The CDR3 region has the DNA TGTGCCAGCAGTTCCTCCCAGGGTGCGAGTTATGGCTACACCTTC. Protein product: CASSSSQGASYGYTF.

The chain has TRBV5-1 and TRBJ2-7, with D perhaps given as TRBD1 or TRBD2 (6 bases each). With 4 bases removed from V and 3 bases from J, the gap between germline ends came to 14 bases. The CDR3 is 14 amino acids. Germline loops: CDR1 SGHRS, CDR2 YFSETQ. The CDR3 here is CASSHEGGGYEQYF. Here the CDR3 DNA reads TGCGCCAGCAGCCACGAGGGGGGCGGCTACGAGCAGTACTTC.

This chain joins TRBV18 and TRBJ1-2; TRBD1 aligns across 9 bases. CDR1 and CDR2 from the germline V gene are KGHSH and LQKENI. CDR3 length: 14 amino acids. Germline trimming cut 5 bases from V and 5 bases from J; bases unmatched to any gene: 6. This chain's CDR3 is CASSAGQGKYGYTF. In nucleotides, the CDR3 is TGTGCCAGCTCAGCGGGACAGGGAAAATATGGCTACACCTTC.

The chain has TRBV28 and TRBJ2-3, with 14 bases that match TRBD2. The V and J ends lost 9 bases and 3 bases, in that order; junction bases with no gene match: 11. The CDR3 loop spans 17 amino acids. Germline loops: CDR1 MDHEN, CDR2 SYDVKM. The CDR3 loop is CASRTSGRWGSTDTQYF. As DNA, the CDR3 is TGTGCCAGTCGGACTAGCGGGAGGTGGGGCTCTACAGATACGCAGTATTTT.

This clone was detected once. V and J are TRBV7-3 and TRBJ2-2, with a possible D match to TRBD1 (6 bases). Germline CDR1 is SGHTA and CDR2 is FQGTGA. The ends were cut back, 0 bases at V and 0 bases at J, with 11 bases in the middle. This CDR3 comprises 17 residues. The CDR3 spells CASSLTMGAPNTGELFF. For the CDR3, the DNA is TGTGCCAGCAGCTTAACGATGGGGGCTCCGAACACCGGGGAGCTGTTTTTT.

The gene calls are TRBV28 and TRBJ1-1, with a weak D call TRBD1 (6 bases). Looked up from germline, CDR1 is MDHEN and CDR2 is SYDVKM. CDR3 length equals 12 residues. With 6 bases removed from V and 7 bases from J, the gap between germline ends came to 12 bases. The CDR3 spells CASRQGTFEAFF. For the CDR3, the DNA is TGTGCCAGCAGACAAGGGACATTTGAAGCTTTCTTT.

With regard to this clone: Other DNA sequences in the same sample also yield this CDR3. CDR3 in DNA: TGCGCCAGCAGCTTTCGGGGAACTAATGAAAAACTGTTTTTT. Translated, it gives CASSFRGTNEKLFF. The chain employs TRBV5-1 and TRBJ1-4, with D uncertain. CDR1 is SGHRS, CDR2 YFSETQ, per germline. The ends were cut back, 2 bases at V and 1 base at J, with 6 bases in the middle. The CDR3 totals 14 residues.

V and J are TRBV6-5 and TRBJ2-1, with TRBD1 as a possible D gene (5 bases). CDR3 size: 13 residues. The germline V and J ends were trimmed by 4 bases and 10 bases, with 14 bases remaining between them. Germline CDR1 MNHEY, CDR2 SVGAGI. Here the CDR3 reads CASSSPARGEQFF. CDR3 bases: TGTGCCAGCAGTTCCCCCGCTAGGGGCGAGCAGTTCTTC.

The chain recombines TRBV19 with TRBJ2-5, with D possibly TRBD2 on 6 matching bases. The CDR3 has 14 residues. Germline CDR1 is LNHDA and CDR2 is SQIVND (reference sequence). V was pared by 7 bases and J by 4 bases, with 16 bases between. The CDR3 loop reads CASKLSGSRETQYF. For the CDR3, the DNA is TGTGCCAGTAAGCTTTCCGGGAGCAGAGAGACCCAGTACTTC.

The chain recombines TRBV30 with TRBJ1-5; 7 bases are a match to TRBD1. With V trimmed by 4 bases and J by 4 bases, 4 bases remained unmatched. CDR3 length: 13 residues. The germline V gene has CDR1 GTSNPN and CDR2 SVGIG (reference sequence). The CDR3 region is CAWTAGGNQPQHF. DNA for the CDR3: TGTGCCTGGACGGCAGGGGGGAATCAGCCCCAGCATTTT. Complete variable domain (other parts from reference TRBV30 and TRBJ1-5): SQTIHQWPATLVQPVGSPLSLECTVEGTSNPNLYWYRQAAGRGLQLLFYSVGIGQISSEVPQNLSASRPQDRQFILSSKKLLLSDSGFYLCAWTAGGNQPQHFGDGTRLSIL.

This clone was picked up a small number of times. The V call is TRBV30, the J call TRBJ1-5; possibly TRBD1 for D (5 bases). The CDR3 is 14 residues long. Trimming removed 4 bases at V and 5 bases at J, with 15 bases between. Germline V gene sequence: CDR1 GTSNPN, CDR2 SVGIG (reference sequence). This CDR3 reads CAWTGFLGHQPQHF. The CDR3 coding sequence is TGTGCCTGGACAGGCTTCTTGGGGCATCAGCCCCAGCATTTT.

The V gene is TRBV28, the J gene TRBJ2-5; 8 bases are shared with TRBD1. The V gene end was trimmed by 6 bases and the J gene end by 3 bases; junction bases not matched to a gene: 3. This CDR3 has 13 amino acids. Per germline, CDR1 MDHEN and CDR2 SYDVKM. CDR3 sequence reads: CASRPGGEETQYF. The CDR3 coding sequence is TGTGCCAGCAGACCAGGGGGCGAAGAGACCCAGTACTTC.

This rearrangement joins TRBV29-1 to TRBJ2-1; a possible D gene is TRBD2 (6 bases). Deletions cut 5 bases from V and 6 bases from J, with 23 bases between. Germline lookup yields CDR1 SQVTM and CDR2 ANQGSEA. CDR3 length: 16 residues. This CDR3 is CSVSPDRGFWGNEQFF. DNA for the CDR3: TGCAGCGTTTCCCCCGATCGGGGGTTCTGGGGCAATGAGCAGTTCTTC.

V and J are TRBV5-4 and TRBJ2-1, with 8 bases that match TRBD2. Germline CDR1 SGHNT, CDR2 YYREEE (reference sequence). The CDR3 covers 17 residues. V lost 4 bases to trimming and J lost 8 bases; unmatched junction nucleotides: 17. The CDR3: CASSPLTGTSMGHEQFF. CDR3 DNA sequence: TGTGCCAGCAGCCCCCTAACCGGGACTAGTATGGGTCATGAGCAGTTCTTC.

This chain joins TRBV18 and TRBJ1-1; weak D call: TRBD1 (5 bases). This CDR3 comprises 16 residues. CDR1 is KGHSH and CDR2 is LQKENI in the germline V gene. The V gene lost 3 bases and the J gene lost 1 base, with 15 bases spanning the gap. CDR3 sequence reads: CASSPRSQTENTEAFF. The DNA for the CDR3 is TGTGCCAGCTCACCCCGATCGCAGACAGAGAACACTGAAGCTTTCTTT.

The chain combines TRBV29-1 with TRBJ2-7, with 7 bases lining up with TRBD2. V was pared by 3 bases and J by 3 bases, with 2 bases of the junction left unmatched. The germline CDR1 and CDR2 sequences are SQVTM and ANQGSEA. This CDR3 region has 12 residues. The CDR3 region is CSVDKRDYEQYF. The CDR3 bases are TGCAGCGTTGACAAGCGGGACTACGAGCAGTACTTC.

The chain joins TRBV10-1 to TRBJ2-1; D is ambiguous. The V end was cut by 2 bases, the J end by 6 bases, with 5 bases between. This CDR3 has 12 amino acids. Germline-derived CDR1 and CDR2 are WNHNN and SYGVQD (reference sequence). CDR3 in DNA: TGCGCCAGCAGTGAGCGGCGCAATGAGCAGTTCTTC. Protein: CASSERRNEQFF.

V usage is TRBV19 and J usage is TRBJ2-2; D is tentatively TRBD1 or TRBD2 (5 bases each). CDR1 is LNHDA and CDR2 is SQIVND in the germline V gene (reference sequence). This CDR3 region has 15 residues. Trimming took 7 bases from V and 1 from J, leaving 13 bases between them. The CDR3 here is CASTLGTENTGELFF. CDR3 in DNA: TGTGCCAGTACCTTGGGGACCGAGAACACCGGGGAGCTGTTTTTT.

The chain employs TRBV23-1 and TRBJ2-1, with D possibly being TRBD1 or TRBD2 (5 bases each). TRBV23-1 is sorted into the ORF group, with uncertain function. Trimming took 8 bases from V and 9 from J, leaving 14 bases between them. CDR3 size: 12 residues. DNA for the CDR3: TGCGCCAGCCGGTCCGGGGACGGTGAGCAGTTCTTC. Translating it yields CASRSGDGEQFF.

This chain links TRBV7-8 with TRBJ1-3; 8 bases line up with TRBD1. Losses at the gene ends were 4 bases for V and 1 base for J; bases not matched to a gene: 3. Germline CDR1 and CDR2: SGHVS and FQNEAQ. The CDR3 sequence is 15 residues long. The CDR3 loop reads CASSSRGPSGNTIYF. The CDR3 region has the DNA TGTGCCAGCAGCTCCAGGGGGCCGTCTGGAAACACCATATATTTT.

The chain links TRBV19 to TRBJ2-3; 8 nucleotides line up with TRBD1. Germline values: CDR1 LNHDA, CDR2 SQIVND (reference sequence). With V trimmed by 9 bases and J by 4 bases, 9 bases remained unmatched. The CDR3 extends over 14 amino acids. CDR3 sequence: CASRDRGRADTQYF. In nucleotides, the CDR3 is TGTGCCAGCCGAGACAGGGGCCGCGCAGATACGCAGTATTTT.

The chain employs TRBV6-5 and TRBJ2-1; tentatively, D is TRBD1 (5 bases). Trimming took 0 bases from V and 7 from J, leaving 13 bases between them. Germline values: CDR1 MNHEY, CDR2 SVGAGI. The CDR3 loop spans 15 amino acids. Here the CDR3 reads CASSYSWTPGNEQFF. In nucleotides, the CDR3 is TGTGCCAGCAGTTACTCCTGGACACCTGGGAATGAGCAGTTCTTC.